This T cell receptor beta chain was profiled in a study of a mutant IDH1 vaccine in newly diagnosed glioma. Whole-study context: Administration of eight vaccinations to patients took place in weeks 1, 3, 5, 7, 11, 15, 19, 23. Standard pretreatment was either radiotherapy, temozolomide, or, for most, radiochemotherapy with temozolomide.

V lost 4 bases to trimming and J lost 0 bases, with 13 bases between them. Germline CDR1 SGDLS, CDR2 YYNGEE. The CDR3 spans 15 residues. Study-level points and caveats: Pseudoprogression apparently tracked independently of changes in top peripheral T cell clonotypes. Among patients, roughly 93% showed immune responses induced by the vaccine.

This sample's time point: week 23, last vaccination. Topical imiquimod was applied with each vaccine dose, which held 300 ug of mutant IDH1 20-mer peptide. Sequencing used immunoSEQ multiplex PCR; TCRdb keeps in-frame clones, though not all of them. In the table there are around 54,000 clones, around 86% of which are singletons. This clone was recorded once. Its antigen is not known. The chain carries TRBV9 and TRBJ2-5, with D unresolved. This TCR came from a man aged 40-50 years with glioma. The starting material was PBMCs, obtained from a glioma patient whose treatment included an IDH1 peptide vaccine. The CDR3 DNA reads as TGTGCCAGCAGCCCCGGACCCCTGTACCAAGAGACCCAGTACTTC. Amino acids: CASSPGPLYQETQYF.